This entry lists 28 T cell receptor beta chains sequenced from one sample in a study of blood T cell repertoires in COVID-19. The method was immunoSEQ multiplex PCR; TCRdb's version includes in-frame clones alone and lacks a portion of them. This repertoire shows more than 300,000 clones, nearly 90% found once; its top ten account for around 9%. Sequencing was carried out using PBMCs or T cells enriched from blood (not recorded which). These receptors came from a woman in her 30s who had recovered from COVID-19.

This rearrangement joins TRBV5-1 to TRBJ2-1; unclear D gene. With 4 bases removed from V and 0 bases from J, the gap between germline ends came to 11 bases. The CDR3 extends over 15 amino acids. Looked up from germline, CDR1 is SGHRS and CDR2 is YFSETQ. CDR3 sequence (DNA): TGCGCCAGCAGCGTCGGAGCCTTCTCCTACAATGAGCAGTTCTTC. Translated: CASSVGAFSYNEQFF.

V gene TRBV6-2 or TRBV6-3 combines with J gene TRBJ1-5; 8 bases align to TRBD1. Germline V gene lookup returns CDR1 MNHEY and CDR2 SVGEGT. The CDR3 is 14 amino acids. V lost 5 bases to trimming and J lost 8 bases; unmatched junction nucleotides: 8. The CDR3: CASSPGQGLEPQHF. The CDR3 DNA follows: TGTGCCAGCAGTCCCGGACAGGGCTTAGAGCCCCAGCATTTT.

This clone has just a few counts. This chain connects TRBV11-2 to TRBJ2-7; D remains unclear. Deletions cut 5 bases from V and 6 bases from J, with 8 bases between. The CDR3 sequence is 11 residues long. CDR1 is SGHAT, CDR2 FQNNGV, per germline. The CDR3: CASSLLGEQYF. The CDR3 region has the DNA TGTGCCAGCAGCCTACTTGGCGAGCAGTACTTC.

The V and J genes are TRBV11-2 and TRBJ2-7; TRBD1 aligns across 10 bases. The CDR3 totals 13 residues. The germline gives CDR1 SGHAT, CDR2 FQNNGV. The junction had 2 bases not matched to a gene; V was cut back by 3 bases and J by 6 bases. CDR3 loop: CASSFDRGREQYF. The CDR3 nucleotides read TGTGCCAGCAGCTTCGACAGGGGGCGCGAGCAGTACTTC.

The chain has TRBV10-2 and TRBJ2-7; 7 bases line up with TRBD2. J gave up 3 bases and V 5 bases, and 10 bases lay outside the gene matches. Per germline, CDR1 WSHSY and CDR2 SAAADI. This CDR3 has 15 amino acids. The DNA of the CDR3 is TGCGCCAGCAGTCTGCTGGCTAGCGGCTTCTACGAGCAGTACTTC. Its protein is CASSLLASGFYEQYF.

The CDR3 here is CASGLWANEQFF. CDR3 bases: TGTGCCAGCGGTCTATGGGCGAATGAGCAGTTCTTC. The chain couples TRBV21-1 to TRBJ2-1; no DNA check was done on the table's D call, TRBD1. TRBV21-1 is designated a pseudogene. The CDR3 length is 12 residues.

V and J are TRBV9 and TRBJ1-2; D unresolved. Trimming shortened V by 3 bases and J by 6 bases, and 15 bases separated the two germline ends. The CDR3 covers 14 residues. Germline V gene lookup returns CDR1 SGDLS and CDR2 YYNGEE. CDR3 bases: TGTGCCAGCAGCGCAATTCCGGGAATGGATGGCTACACCTTC. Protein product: CASSAIPGMDGYTF.

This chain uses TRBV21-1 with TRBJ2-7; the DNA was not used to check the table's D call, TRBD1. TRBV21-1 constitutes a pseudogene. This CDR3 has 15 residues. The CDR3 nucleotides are TGTGCCAGCAGCAAAGTAGGGGGCAGGGACTACGAGCAGTACTTC. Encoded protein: CASSKVGGRDYEQYF.

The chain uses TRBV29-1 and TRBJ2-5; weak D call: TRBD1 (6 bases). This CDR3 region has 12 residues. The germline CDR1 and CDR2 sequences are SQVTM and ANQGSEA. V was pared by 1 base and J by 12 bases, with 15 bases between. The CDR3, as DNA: TGCAGCGTTGAAGCTATAACAGGGCGGGAGTACTTC. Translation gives CSVEAITGREYF.

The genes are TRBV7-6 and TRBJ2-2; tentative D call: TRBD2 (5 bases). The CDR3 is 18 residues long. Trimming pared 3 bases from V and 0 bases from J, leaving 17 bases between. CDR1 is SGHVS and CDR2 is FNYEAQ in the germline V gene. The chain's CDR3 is CASSFTALGATNTGELFF. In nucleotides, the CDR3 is TGTGCCAGCAGCTTCACAGCGTTGGGAGCCACGAACACCGGGGAGCTGTTTTTT.

The CDR3 loop is CASRRRDTDTQYF. Written as DNA, the CDR3 is TGTGCCAGCCGGCGGCGGGACACAGATACGCAGTATTTT. The V call is TRBV7-3, the J call TRBJ2-3; possibly TRBD2 for D (6 bases). CDR3 length: 13 residues. Germline values: CDR1 SGHTA, CDR2 FQGTGA. Trimming took off 8 bases at V and 2 bases at J, with 11 bases between the two ends.

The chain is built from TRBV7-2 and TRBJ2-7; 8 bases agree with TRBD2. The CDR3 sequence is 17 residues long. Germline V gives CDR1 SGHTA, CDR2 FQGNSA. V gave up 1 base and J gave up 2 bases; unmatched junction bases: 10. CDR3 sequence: CASSLEQDGRVPYEQYF. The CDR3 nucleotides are TGTGCCAGCAGCTTAGAACAAGACGGGAGGGTACCCTACGAGCAGTACTTC.

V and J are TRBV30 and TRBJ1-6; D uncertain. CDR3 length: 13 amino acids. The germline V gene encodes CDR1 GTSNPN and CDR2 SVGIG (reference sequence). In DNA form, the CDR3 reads TGTGCTTGGGAGAGCACAGATCTTCTTCCCCTCCACTTT. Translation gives CAWESTDLLPLHF.

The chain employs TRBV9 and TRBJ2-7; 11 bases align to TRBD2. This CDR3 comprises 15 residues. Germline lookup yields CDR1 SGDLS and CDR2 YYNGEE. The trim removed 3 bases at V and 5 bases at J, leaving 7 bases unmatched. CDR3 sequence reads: CASSDPTSGSDEQYF. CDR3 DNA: TGTGCCAGCAGCGATCCCACTAGCGGGAGTGACGAGCAGTACTTC.

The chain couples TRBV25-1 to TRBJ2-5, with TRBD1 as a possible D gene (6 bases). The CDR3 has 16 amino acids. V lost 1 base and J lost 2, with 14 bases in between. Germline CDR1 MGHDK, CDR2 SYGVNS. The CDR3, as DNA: TGTGCCAGCAGTGAATTCCAGGGGTGGGGACAAGAGACCCAGTACTTC. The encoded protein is CASSEFQGWGQETQYF.

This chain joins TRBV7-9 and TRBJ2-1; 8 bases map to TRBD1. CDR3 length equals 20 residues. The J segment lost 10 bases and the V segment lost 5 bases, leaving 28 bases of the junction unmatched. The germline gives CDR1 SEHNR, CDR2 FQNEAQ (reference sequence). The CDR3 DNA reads TGTGCCAGCAGCAAGCGACAGGGGTACAATCCTGGTGACACAATGAAGGAGCAGTTCTTC. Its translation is CASSKRQGYNPGDTMKEQFF.

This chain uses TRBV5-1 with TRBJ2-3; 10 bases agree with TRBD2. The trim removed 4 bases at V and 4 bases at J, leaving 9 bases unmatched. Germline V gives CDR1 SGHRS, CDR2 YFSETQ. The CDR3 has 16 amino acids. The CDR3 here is CASSGGALAGSDTQYF. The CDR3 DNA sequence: TGCGCCAGCAGCGGGGGGGCACTAGCGGGATCAGATACGCAGTATTTT.

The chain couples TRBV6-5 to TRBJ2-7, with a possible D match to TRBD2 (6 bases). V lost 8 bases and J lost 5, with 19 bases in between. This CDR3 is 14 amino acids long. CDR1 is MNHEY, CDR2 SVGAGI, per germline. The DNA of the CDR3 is TGTGCCAGCCCTCCCGGGCGGGATAGTAACGAGCAGTACTTC. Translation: CASPPGRDSNEQYF.

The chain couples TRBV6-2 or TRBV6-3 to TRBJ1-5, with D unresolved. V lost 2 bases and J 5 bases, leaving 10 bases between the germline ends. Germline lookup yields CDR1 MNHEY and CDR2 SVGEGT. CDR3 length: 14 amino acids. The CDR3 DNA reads TGTGCCAGCAGTTACCCCGACTCCTATCAGCCCCAGCATTTT. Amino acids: CASSYPDSYQPQHF.

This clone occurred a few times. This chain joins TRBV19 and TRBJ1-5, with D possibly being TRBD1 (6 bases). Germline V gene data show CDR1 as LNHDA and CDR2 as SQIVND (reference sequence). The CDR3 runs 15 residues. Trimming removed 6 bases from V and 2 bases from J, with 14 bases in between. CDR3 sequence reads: CASSRSAGGNQPQHF. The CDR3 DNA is TGTGCCAGTAGCCGTTCGGCAGGGGGCAATCAGCCCCAGCATTTT.

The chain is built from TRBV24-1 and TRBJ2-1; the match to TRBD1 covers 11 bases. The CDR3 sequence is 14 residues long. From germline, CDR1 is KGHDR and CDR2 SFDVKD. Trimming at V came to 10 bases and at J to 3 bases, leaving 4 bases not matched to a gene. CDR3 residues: CATSGTGGYNEQFF. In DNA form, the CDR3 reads TGTGCCACGTCCGGGACAGGGGGCTACAATGAGCAGTTCTTC.

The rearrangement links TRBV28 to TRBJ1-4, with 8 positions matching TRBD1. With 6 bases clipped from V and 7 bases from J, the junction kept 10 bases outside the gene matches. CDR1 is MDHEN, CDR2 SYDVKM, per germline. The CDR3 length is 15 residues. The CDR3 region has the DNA TGTGCCAGCAGCCGAGAGGGGACAGGAAGTGAAAAACTGTTTTTT. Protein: CASSREGTGSEKLFF.

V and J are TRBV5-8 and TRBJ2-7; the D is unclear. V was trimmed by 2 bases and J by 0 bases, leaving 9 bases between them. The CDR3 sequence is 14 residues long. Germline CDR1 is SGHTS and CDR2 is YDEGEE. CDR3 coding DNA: TGTGCCAGCAGCTTATGGCAGGCCTCCTACGAGCAGTACTTC. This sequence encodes CASSLWQASYEQYF. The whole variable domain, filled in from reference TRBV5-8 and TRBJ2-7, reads EAGVTQSPTHLIKTRGQQATLRCSPISGHTSVYWYQQALGLGLQFLLWYDEGEERNRGNFPPRFSGRQFPNYSSELNVNALELEDSALYLCASSLWQASYEQYFGPGTRLTVT.

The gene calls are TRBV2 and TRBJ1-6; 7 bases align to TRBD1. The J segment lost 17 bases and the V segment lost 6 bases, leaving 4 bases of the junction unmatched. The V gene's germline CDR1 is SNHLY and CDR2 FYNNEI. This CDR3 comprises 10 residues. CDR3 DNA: TGTGCCAGCAGAATAGACAGGGTCCACTTT. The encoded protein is CASRIDRVHF.

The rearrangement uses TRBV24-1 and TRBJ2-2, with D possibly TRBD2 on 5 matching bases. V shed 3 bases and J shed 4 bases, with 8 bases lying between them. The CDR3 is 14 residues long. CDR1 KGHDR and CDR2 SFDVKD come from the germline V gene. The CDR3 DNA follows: TGTGCCACCAGTGATCCGGGGAGCACCGGGGAGCTGTTTTTT. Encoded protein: CATSDPGSTGELFF.

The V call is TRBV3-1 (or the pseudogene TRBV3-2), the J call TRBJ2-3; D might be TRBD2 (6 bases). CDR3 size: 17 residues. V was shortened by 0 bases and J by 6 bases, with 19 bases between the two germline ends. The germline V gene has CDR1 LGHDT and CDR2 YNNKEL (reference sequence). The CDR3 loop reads CASSQELPLWGVDTQYF. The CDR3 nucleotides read TGTGCCAGCAGCCAAGAACTCCCCTTGTGGGGGGTGGATACGCAGTATTTT.

In DNA, the CDR3 is TGCGCCAGCAGCTTAATCGGAGAGACCCAGTACTTC. As protein: CASSLIGETQYF. The V and J genes are TRBV5-1 and TRBJ2-5; D gene ambiguous. Germline CDR1 is SGHRS and CDR2 is YFSETQ. The CDR3 consists of 12 residues. Trimming shortened V by 2 bases and J by 4 bases, and 6 bases separated the two germline ends.

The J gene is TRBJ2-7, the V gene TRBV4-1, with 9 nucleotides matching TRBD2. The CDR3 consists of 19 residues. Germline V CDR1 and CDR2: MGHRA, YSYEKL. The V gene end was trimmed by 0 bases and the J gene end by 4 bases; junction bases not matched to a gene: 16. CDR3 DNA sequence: TGCGCCAGCAGCCAAGAAGAGATGCTTGGGACTAGCCACTCATACGAGCAGTACTTC. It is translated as CASSQEEMLGTSHSYEQYF.